These 7 T cell receptor beta chains were sequenced from one sample in a study of post-analysis software for immune sequencing data (dated by TCRdb to between 2014 and 2016). Receptors were amplified or captured by PCR. The sequencer listed for this sample is Illumina HiSeq 2500. To reduce PCR and sequencing biases, unique molecular identifiers were built into the TCR beta cDNA libraries. TCRdb's own reprocessing of the public reads used fastp at Q25 and MiXCR and kept productive beta chains. Here each entry gathers all rows of one CDR3 protein and keeps the most common genes and DNA. The sample table lists about 810,000 distinct CDR3 sequences, 53% of them with a count of one. The top ten hold 4.6% of the sample. The full study reports these points: Significantly higher frequencies in patients than in controls were found for roughly 5 TRBV segments, including TRBV5-6, TRBV5-1 and TRBV20-1.

For these TCRs, the target antigens are not known. Specimen: blood. The receptor source for this set is a girl between 5 and 17 years old with multiple sclerosis.

This rearrangement joins TRBV20-1 to TRBJ1-6; TRBD1 might be the D (6 bases). Trimming shortened V by 3 bases and J by 6 bases, and 15 bases separated the two germline ends. Germline V gene lookup returns CDR1 DFQATT and CDR2 SNEGSKA (reference sequence). The CDR3 extends over 15 amino acids. The CDR3 region is CSASPKGGGNSPLHF. The CDR3 nucleotides read TGCAGTGCTAGTCCGAAGGGGGGGGGTAATTCACCCCTCCACTTT.

The rearrangement joins TRBV29-1 to TRBJ2-1, with D perhaps matching TRBD1 (6 bases). CDR3 size: 15 residues. Trimming removed 4 bases at V and 1 base at J, with 14 bases between. Germline CDR1 and CDR2: SQVTM and ANQGSEA. CDR3 sequence (DNA): TGCAGCGTTGTGGGGAGCGACAGGTCCTACAATGAGCAGTTCTTC. Protein product: CSVVGSDRSYNEQFF.

The chain is built from TRBV12-3 or TRBV12-4 and TRBJ2-3, with D hard to call. The V end was cut by 0 bases, the J end by 15 bases, with 22 bases between. The CDR3 consists of 15 residues. CDR3 loop: CASSLARISTDTEYF. In DNA, the CDR3 is TGTGCCAGCAGTTTAGCGAGAATCAGCACAGATACGGAATATTTT.

The chain recombines TRBV10-3 with TRBJ2-1; 9 nucleotides align to TRBD2. J lost 3 bases, V lost 4 bases, and 13 bases had no gene match. The CDR3 runs to 18 residues. The germline gives CDR1 ENHRY, CDR2 SYGVKD. For the CDR3, the DNA is TGTGCCATCAGTGGGGACGGCGGGACTAGCCTACACTACAATGAGCAGTTCTTC. Translating it yields CAISGDGGTSLHYNEQFF.

This clonotype was seen only a few times. The rearrangement joins TRBV7-9 to TRBJ1-2, with 8 bases that match TRBD1. CDR1 and CDR2 (germline): SEHNR, FQNEAQ (reference sequence). Trimming took 4 bases from V and 5 from J; bases not matched to a gene: 9. CDR3 length: 15 residues. CDR3 DNA sequence: TGTGCCAGCAGCTCAACCGGACAGGGACTATATGGCTACACCTTC. This translates into CASSSTGQGLYGYTF.

Notes on this clonotype: A read error is likely, as this CDR3 ends without the conserved phenylalanine or tryptophan. The rearrangement links TRBV29-1 to TRBJ1-2; D is possibly TRBD1 (5 bases). This CDR3 comprises 12 residues. Trimming pared 5 bases from V and 2 bases from J, leaving 9 bases between. CDR1 is SQVTM, CDR2 ANQGSEA, per germline. CDR3 in amino acids: CSVREGNYGYTV. The CDR3 DNA reads as TGCAGCGTTCGCGAGGGGAACTATGGCTACACCGTC.

This clonotype was counted a few times. The CDR3 spells CSAAKGTVGYEQYF. CDR3 nucleotide sequence: TGCAGCGCCGCGAAGGGAACCGTGGGCTACGAGCAGTACTTC. V is TRBV29-1 and J is TRBJ2-7, with unresolved D. Germline CDR1 is SQVTM and CDR2 is ANQGSEA. The ends were cut back, 7 bases at V and 3 bases at J, with 19 bases in the middle. The CDR3 is 14 residues long.